This entry lists 11 T cell receptor beta chains sequenced from one sample in a study of T cell changes during pregnancy in multiple sclerosis. The table came from immunoSEQ multiplex PCR; TCRdb's copy has only in-frame clones and leaves some out. The sample yields approximately 21,000 clones, approximately 90% seen once. The specimen was CD8+ T cells from peripheral blood mononuclear cells, collected in the first trimester of pregnancy. These receptors were collected from a female donor with multiple sclerosis, enrolled in a pregnancy study.

This sequence joins TRBV11-1 and TRBJ2-2, with 9 bases that match TRBD2. The CDR3 contains 16 residues. J was trimmed by 5 bases and V by 1 base; bases with no gene match: 5. CDR1 SGHAT and CDR2 FQDESV come from the germline V gene (reference sequence). In DNA, the CDR3 is TGTGCCAGCAGCTTAGGTAGCGGGAGCTATACCGGGGAGCTGTTTTTT. Amino acid sequence: CASSLGSGSYTGELFF.

The CDR3 loop reads CASSLGESGSGSYNEQFF. The DNA for the CDR3 is TGTGCCAGCAGCCTAGGTGAAAGCGGGAGTGGTTCCTACAATGAGCAGTTCTTC. The V call is TRBV5-4, the J call TRBJ2-1; 8 nucleotides align to TRBD2. The CDR3 consists of 18 residues. Trimming took 4 bases from V and 1 from J; bases not matched to a gene: 13. Per germline, CDR1 SGHNT and CDR2 YYREEE (reference sequence).

The gene calls are TRBV4-3 and TRBJ2-1; the match to TRBD2 covers 10 bases. The ends lost 0 bases at V and 4 bases at J; junction bases unmatched: 9. This CDR3 is built from 18 residues. Germline CDR1 reads LGHNA; CDR2 reads YSLEER. Here the CDR3 reads CASSQDWASGSWYNEQFF. CDR3 coding DNA: TGCGCCAGCAGCCAAGATTGGGCTAGCGGGAGTTGGTACAATGAGCAGTTCTTC.

This chain connects TRBV2 to TRBJ2-1; D remains unclear. V was pared by 4 bases and J by 5 bases, with 6 bases between. Germline V gene lookup returns CDR1 SNHLY and CDR2 FYNNEI. The CDR3 has 12 residues. CDR3 nucleotides: TGTGCCAGCAGTGGGCTCGACAATGAGCAGTTCTTC. Protein sequence: CASSGLDNEQFF.

The DNA of the CDR3 is TGCAGCGTAGAGACAGGGGTCCAAGAGACCCAGTACTTC. Encoded protein: CSVETGVQETQYF. The chain links TRBV29-1 to TRBJ2-5; 8 nucleotides match TRBD1. Losses at the gene ends were 6 bases for V and 1 base for J; bases not matched to a gene: 4. This CDR3 region has 13 residues. Germline loops: CDR1 SQVTM, CDR2 ANQGSEA.

The chain is built from TRBV7-9 and TRBJ1-2, with D unclear. CDR3 length: 15 residues. Germline CDR1 SEHNR, CDR2 FQNEAQ (reference sequence). V dropped 5 bases and J dropped 6 bases, with 19 bases sitting between them. DNA for the CDR3: TGTGCCAGCAGCCCACCCTCGGGTCTGGAAAATGGCTACACCTTC. This translates into CASSPPSGLENGYTF.

The sample holds a few counts of this clone. The V gene is TRBV9, the J gene TRBJ1-2, with D possibly matching TRBD1 (5 bases). Trimming shortened V by 0 bases and J by 3 bases, and 9 bases separated the two germline ends. The CDR3 totals 14 residues. In germline, CDR1 is SGDLS, CDR2 YYNGEE. CDR3 region: CASSVEAQDYGYTF. CDR3 nucleotides: TGTGCCAGCAGCGTAGAGGCACAGGACTATGGCTACACCTTC. The full variable domain, its missing parts supplied by reference TRBV9 and TRBJ1-2, is DSGVTQTPKHLITATGQRVTLRCSPRSGDLSVYWYQQSLDQGLQFLIQYYNGEERAKGNILERFSAQQFPDLHSELNLSSLELGDSALYFCASSVEAQDYGYTFGSGTRLTVV.

This sequence joins TRBV5-1 and TRBJ2-7; D may be TRBD2 (5 bases). Germline V lookup: CDR1 SGHRS, CDR2 YFSETQ. CDR3 length equals 16 residues. With 0 bases removed from V and 0 bases from J, the gap between germline ends came to 13 bases. The CDR3, as DNA: TGCGCCAGCAGCTTGGCCCGGACTGGAAGCTCCTACGAGCAGTACTTC. Translated: CASSLARTGSSYEQYF.

The V gene is TRBV9, the J gene TRBJ1-3; tentative D call: TRBD1 (6 bases). V lost 3 bases, J lost 16 bases, and 20 bases lay in between. In germline, CDR1 is SGDLS, CDR2 YYNGEE. This CDR3 comprises 13 residues. The CDR3 nucleotides are TGTGCCAGCAGCGACCCCTGGGGGGGCCCCTTGTATTTT. Protein product: CASSDPWGGPLYF.

The chain employs TRBV7-9 and TRBJ1-1; no definite D call. The CDR3 runs 13 residues. The ends were cut back, 5 bases at V and 1 base at J, with 8 bases in the middle. Germline CDR1 and CDR2: SEHNR and FQNEAQ (reference sequence). The CDR3 coding sequence is TGTGCCAGCAGCCAGACACCGAACACTGAAGCTTTCTTT. The encoded protein is CASSQTPNTEAFF.

This chain uses TRBV15 with TRBJ1-1; no clear D gene. The CDR3 totals 14 residues. The ends were cut back, 1 base at V and 2 bases at J, with 8 bases in the middle. CDR1 and CDR2 (germline): LNHNV, YYDKDF (reference sequence). The chain's CDR3 is CATSRGSGNTEAFF. DNA for the CDR3: TGTGCCACCAGCAGAGGTTCGGGAAACACTGAAGCTTTCTTT.